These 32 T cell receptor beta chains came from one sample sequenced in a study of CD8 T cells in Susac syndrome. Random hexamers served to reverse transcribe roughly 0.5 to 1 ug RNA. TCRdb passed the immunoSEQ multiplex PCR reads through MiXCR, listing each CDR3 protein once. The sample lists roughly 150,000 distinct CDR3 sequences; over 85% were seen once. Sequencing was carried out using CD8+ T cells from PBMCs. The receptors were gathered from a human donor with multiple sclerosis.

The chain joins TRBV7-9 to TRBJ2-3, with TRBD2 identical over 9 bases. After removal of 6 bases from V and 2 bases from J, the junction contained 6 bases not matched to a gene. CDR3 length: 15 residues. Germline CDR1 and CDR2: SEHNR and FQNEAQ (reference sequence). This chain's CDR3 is CASRIAGAFTDTQYF. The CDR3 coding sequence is TGTGCCAGCAGGATAGCGGGGGCCTTCACAGATACGCAGTATTTT.

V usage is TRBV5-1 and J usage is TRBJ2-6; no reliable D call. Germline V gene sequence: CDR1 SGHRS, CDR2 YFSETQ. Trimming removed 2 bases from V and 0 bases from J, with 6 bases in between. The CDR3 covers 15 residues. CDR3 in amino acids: CASSLVVSGANVLTF. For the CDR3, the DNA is TGCGCCAGCAGCTTAGTTGTCTCTGGGGCCAACGTCCTGACTTTC.

For the CDR3, the DNA is TGTGCCAGCAGCTTGGGACAGGGGAATTCACCCCTCCACTTT. This translates into CASSLGQGNSPLHF. V is TRBV5-4 and J is TRBJ1-6; 8 nucleotides agree with TRBD1. This CDR3 is built from 14 residues. The germline V gene encodes CDR1 SGHNT and CDR2 YYREEE (reference sequence). V trimming: 0 bases; J trimming: 7 bases; junction bases outside the gene matches: 0.

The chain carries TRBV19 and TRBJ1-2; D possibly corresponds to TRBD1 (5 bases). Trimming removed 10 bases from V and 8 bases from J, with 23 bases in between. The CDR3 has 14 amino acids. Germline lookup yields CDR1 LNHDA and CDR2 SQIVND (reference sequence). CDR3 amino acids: CATRHLLRGTGYTF. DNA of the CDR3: TGTGCCACCCGGCACCTCTTACGAGGGACGGGCTACACCTTC. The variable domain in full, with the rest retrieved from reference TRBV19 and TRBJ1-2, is DGGITQSPKYLFRKEGQNVTLSCEQNLNHDAMYWYRQDPGQGLRLIYYSQIVNDFQKGDIAEGYSVSREKKESFPLTVTSAQKNPTAFYLCATRHLLRGTGYTFGSGTRLTVV.

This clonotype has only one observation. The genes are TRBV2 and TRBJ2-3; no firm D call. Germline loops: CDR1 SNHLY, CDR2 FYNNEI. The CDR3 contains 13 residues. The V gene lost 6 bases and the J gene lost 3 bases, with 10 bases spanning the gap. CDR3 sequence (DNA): TGTGCCAGCAGGTCTAGATCGACAGATACGCAGTATTTT. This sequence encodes CASRSRSTDTQYF. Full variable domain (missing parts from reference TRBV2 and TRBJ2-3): EPEVTQTPSHQVTQMGQEVILRCVPISNHLYFYWYRQILGQKVEFLVSFYNNEISEKSEIFDDQFSVERPDGSNFTLKIRSTKLEDSAMYFCASRSRSTDTQYFGPGTRLTVL.

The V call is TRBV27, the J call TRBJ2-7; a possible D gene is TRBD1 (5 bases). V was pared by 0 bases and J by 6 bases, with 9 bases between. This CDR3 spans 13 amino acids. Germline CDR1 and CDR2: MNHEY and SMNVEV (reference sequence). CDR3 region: CASSLSIQGEQYF. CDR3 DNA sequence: TGTGCCAGCAGTTTATCGATTCAGGGCGAGCAGTACTTC.

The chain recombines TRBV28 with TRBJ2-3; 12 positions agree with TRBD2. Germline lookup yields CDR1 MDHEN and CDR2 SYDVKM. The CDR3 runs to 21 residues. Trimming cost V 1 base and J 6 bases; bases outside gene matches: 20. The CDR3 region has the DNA TGTGCCAGCAGTTTATCCCAACATGCTAGCGAACTAGCGGGGGGAACGGATACGCAGTATTTT. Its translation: CASSLSQHASELAGGTDTQYF.

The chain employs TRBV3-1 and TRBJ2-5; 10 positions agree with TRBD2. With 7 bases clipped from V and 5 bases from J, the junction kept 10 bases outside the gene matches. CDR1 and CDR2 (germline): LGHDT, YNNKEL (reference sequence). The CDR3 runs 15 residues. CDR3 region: CASIHTSGAGETQYF. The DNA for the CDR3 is TGTGCCAGCATCCATACTAGCGGGGCTGGGGAGACCCAGTACTTC.

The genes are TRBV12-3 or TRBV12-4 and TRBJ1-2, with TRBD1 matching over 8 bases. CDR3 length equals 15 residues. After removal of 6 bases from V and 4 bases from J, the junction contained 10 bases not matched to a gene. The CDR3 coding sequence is TGTGCCAGCAGCATGGGCTTGGACAGGGTCTATGGCTACACCTTC. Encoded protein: CASSMGLDRVYGYTF.

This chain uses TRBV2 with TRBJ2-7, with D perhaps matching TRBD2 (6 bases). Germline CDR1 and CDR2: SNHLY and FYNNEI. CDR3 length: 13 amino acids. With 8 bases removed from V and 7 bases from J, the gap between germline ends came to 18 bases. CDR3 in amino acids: CASLLARGDEQYF. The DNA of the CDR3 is TGTGCCAGCCTCTTAGCACGCGGGGATGAGCAGTACTTC.

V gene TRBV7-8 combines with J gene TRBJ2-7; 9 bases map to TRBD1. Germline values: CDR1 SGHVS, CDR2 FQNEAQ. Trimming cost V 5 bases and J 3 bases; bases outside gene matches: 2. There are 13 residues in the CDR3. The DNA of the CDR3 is TGTGCCAGCAGCACGGGACAGGGCTACGAGCAGTACTTC. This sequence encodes CASSTGQGYEQYF.

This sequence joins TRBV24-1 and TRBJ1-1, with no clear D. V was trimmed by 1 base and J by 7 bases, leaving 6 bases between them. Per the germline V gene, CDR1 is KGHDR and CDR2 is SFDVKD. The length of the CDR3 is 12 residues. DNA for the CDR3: TGTGCCACCAGTGATTTTCTTGGTGAAGCTTTCTTT. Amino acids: CATSDFLGEAFF.

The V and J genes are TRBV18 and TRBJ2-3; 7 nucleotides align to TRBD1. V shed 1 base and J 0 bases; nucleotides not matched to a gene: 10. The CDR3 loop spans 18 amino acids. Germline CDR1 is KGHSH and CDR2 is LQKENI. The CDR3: CASSPHIMDRTSTDTQYF. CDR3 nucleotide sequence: TGTGCCAGCTCACCACATATAATGGACAGGACTAGCACAGATACGCAGTATTTT.

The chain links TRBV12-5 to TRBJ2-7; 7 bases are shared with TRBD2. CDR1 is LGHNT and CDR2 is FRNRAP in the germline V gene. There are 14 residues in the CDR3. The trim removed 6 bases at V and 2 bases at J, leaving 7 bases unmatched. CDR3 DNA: TGTGCTAGTGGCCTGGGAGGGGTCGCCTACGAGCAGTACTTC. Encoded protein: CASGLGGVAYEQYF.

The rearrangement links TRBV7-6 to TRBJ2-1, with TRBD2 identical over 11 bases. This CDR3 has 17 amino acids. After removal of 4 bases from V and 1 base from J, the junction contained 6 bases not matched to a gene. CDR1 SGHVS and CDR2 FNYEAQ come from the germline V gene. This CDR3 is CASSSQLAGVSYNEQFF. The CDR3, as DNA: TGTGCCAGCAGCTCCCAACTAGCGGGGGTTTCCTACAATGAGCAGTTCTTC.

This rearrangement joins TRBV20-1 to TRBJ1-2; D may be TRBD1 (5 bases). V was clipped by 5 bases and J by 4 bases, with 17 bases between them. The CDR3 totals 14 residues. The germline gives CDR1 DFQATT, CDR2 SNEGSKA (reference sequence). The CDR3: CSALQGGFGYGYTF. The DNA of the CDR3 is TGCAGTGCTCTCCAGGGCGGTTTCGGCTATGGCTACACCTTC.

CDR3 DNA sequence: TGTGCCAGCAGCGTAGAGGGACGTATGAACACTGAAGCTTTCTTT. Protein product: CASSVEGRMNTEAFF. This chain uses TRBV9 with TRBJ1-1; tentatively, D is TRBD1 (5 bases). Trimming shortened V by 0 bases and J by 0 bases, and 9 bases separated the two germline ends. Germline CDR1 reads SGDLS; CDR2 reads YYNGEE. The CDR3 loop spans 15 amino acids.

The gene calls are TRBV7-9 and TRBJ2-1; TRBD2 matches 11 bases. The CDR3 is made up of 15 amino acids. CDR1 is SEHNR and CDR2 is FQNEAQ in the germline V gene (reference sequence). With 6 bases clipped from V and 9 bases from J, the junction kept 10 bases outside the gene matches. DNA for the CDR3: TGTGCCAGCAGGCTGACTAGCGGGGCTCTCGGTGAGCAGTTCTTC. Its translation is CASRLTSGALGEQFF.

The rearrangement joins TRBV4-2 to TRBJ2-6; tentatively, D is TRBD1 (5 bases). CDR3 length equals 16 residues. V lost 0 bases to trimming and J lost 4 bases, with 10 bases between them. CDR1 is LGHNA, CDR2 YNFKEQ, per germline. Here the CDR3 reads CASSQEAGSGANVLTF. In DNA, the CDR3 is TGTGCCAGCAGCCAAGAGGCAGGGTCCGGGGCCAACGTCCTGACTTTC.

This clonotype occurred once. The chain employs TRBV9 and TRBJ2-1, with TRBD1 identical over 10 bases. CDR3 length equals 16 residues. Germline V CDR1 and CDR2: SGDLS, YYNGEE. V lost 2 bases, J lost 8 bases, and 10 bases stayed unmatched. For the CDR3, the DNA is TGTGCCAGCAGCGTGTGGGACAGGGGTAACCGTGATGAGCAGTTCTTC. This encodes CASSVWDRGNRDEQFF.

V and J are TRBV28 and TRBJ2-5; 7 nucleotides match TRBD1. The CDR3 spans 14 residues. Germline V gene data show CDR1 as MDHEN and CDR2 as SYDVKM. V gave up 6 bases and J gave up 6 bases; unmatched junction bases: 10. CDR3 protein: CASRTVQGIQTQYF. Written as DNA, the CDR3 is TGTGCCAGCAGGACAGTACAGGGGATTCAGACCCAGTACTTC.

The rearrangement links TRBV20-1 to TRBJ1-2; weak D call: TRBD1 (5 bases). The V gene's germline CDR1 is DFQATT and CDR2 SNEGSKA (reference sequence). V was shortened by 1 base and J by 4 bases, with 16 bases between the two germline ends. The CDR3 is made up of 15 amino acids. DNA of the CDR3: TGCAGTGCTAGAGCTGGGGCCGTGAGGGGCTATGGCTACACCTTC. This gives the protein CSARAGAVRGYGYTF.

The CDR3 coding sequence is TGTGCCAGCAGCTTAGCAGGAAATGAAGCTTTCTTT. It yields the protein CASSLAGNEAFF. J is TRBJ1-1 and V is TRBV7-9, with unresolved D. CDR3 length equals 12 residues. The V end was cut by 0 bases, the J end by 7 bases, with 6 bases between. The germline gives CDR1 SEHNR, CDR2 FQNEAQ (reference sequence).

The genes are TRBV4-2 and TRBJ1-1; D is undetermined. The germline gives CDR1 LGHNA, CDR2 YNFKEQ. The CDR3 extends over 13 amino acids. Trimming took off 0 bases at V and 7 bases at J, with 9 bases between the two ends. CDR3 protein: CASSQDAGSEAFF. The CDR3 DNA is TGTGCCAGCAGCCAAGACGCGGGAAGTGAAGCTTTCTTT.

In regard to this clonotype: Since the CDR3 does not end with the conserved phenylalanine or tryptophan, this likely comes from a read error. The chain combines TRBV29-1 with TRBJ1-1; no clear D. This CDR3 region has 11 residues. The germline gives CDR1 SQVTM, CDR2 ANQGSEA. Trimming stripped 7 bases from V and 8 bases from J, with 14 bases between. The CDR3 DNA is TGCAGCGCCGGCGAGAGGGCAGAAGCTTTCCTT. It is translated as CSAGERAEAFL.

The CDR3 spells CASSHSDTQYF. The CDR3 nucleotides read TGTGCCAGCTCGCATTCAGATACGCAGTATTTT. The V and J genes are TRBV18 and TRBJ2-3; D ambiguous. V was cut by 6 bases and J by 4 bases, with 5 bases left in between. This CDR3 comprises 11 residues. Germline CDR1 and CDR2: KGHSH and LQKENI. Drawing the rest from reference TRBV18 and TRBJ2-3, the complete variable domain is NAGVMQNPRHLVRRRGQEARLRCSPMKGHSHVYWYRQLPEEGLKFMVYLQKENIIDESGMPKERFSAEFPKEGPSILRIQQVVRGDSAAYFCASSHSDTQYFGPGTRLTVL.

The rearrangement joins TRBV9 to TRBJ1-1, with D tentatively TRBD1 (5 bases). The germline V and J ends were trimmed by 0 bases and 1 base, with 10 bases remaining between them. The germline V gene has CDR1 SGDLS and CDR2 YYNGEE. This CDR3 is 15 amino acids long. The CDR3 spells CASSVGDGGNTEAFF. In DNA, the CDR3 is TGTGCCAGCAGCGTAGGGGACGGGGGGAACACTGAAGCTTTCTTT.

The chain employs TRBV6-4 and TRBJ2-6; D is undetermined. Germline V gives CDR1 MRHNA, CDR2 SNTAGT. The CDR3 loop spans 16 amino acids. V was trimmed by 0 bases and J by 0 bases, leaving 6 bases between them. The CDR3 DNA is TGTGCCAGCAGTGACTCGGGCAGCTCTGGGGCCAACGTCCTGACTTTC. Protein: CASSDSGSSGANVLTF.

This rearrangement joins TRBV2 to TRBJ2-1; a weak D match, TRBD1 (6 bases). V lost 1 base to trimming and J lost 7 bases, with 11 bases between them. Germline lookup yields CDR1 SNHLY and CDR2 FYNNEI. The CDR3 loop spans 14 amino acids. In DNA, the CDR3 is TGTGCCAGCAGTGAAGAATGGGGGCGAAATGAGCAGTTCTTC. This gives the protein CASSEEWGRNEQFF.

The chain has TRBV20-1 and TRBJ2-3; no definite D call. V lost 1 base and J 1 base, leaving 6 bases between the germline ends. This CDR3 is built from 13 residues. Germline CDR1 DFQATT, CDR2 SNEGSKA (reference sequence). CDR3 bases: TGCAGTGCTAGAGGCTTGGGCACAGATACGCAGTATTTT. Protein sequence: CSARGLGTDTQYF.

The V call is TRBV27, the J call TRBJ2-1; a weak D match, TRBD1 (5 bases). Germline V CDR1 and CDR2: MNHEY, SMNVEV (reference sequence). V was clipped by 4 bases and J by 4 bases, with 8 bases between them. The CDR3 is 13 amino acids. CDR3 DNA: TGTGCCAGCAGTTCGACAGAGTACAATGAGCAGTTCTTC. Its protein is CASSSTEYNEQFF.

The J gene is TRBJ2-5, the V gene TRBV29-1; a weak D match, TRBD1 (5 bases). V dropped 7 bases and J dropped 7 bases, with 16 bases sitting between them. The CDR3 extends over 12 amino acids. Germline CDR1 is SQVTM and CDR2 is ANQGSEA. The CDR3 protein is CSAHQGRTTQYF. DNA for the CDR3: TGCAGCGCTCATCAGGGCCGGACGACCCAGTACTTC.